This T cell receptor beta chain was sequenced in a study of tumor-infiltrating lymphocytes in primary liver carcinoma. Unsorted bulk tissue (roughly 17-32 mg) underwent RNA and DNA co-extraction. Per germline, CDR1 SGHAT and CDR2 FQNNGV. This CDR3 has 12 amino acids. The V gene lost 4 bases and the J gene lost 4 bases, with 6 bases spanning the gap. In this sample, this clonotype turned up many times. Production of TCR beta cDNA used 400 to 600 ng total RNA together with a constant-region primer. It was through three nested multiplex PCR rounds of slightly modified ARM-PCR that TCR beta libraries arose. TRBV1-TRBV30 forward primers and a C-beta reverse primer were used in the first two PCR rounds, which each ran for 9 to 10 cycles. TCRdb ran MiXCR on the multiplex PCR reads and lists one entry per CDR3 protein. This table has 95,000 to 150,000 distinct CDR3 sequences, 60% to 70% appearing once.

This clonotype originated in a woman aged 60-75 years with primary liver carcinoma and hepatitis B virus infection. The sequenced sample consisted of liver tumor tissue from sampling region 1. Documented subset: tumor region T1, superior pole. The rearrangement uses TRBV11-2 and TRBJ2-3; D might be TRBD1 or TRBD2, each matching 5 bases. The CDR3 here is CASSWGSDTQYF. CDR3 DNA: TGTGCCAGCAGCTGGGGGTCAGATACGCAGTATTTT.